This T cell receptor beta chain derives from a study of cytomegalovirus exposure and HLA in healthy donors (dated by TCRdb to between 2016 and 2019). Study-level background: According to an earlier analysis of 550 to 750 of the donors, about 179 million T cells yielded over 90 million unique TCR beta sequences and about 300 Gb of sequence data. Every repertoire in the discovery cohort had been generated on one and the same sequencing platform. Around 300 gigabases of sequencing data and approximately 85 million unique TCR sequences were included in an early release covering 500 to 750 HLA-typed donors. A separate validation cohort of about 110 different subjects was used in addition to the approximately 670-subject first cohort. About 5 DR-DQ haplotypes were handled as single units for association and clustering, since linkage in the cohort was strong. To predict cytomegalovirus infection status, the study brought together high-throughput TCR immunosequencing, statistical association of individual TCRs with disease status, and machine learning. The genetic ancestry cluster associated with self-reported Caucasian donors included 81% of the approximately 430 genotyped donors. An earlier analysis of 450 to 750 of the donors used high-throughput TCR beta sequencing to judge whether each TCR beta V gene segment behaved as functional or pseudogenic. The number of donors typed differed by locus, with roughly 620-640 for A, B, C, DRB1 and DQB1, more than 500 for DQA1, about 610 for DPA1, and over 400 for DPB1. Donor age, sex, ethnicity and CMV serostatus were collected together with the repertoire data. The study aimed to test whether signatures of past pathogen exposure could be identified by cataloging public T cell receptors. In a later genetic analysis, genome-wide SNP genotypes for about 55% of the 666 donors were used, and that subset was treated as a discovery cohort. Both class I and class II loci were covered by HLA typing, at four-digit resolution. In the later analysis, no new phenotypic data were used to find candidate immune exposures; instead, reliance was placed on TCR beta sequences and their occurrence across donors. In a later analysis, previously published TCR beta repertoires from 670 or so donors were re-analyzed and high-resolution HLA genotyping was added so that TCR occurrence patterns could be studied. The T cell repertoires of several hundred subjects were profiled by immunosequencing and related to cytomegalovirus serostatus. Among roughly 400 genotyped donors of the cohort, an average of around 250,000 unique TCR beta nucleotide sequences was sequenced per donor, of which about 18% were non-productive. Overall results and qualifications from the work: CMV serostatus was the only immune exposure information available for the cohort. Some IMGT-functional V segments, including TRBV6-2 and TRBV6-3, could not be told apart with the 87-base-pair reads, so those segments were excluded. A group of highly shared sequence variants was considered likely to be a technical artifact of the sequencing pipeline. While some public TCRs were present in many individuals, most TCR sequences turned up only very rarely across donors. A later analysis found that most CMV-associated TCR beta chains appeared HLA-restricted, with HLA associations seemingly driven largely by CMV exposure. Roughly uniform sequencing depth across donors was assumed in presence/absence analyses, although this assumption may not hold. In a later genetic analysis, a missense DCLRE1C variant was associated with V-gene and J-gene trimming of TCR beta chains, and the association was replicated in an independent cohort. In an earlier analysis of about 600 of the donors, most TCR beta V segments appeared in productive rearrangements about 90% or about 30% of the time, broadly matching IMGT annotations. In a later analysis, HLA-associated TCR beta chains showed more clonal expansion and lower generation probabilities than non-associated chains that were equally common. The authors suggested that the approach could potentially be extended to other disease states and immunological phenotypes. Because counts were too low, some 17 rarely observed V segments, including chromosome 9 orphons, were excluded from the earlier analysis of 587 of the donors. Several of the top co-occurrence clusters appeared to be linked to parvovirus B19, influenza, CMV and Epstein-Barr virus, according to a later analysis. In vitro tests confirmed that a few of the cytomegalovirus-associated TCR beta chains recognize cytomegalovirus antigens. Cytomegalovirus status was reported to be diagnosed by the classifier with high specificity and sensitivity in both the original and validation cohorts. A further reported finding was that TCR beta sequences accurately predicted the HLA-A and HLA-B alleles for most subjects in the first cohort. This cohort had only TCR beta chains sequenced, and the lack of alpha or paired-chain data limited which features could be detected. The study gave a list of 150 to 200 TCR beta chains associated with cytomegalovirus. Strong co-occurrence of HLA alleles, especially DR and DQ, made assigning TCR associations to individual alleles difficult. In a later analysis, TCR association rates were found to vary across HLA loci, with the most associated TCRs seen for DRB1 alleles and the fewest for HLA-C alleles. Because HLA typing was unavailable for some donors at each locus, only the typed subset was used in association tests. Specific HLA alleles were associated with 15,000 to 20,000 TCR beta sequences at a false discovery rate of 0.05 in a later analysis. Linkage disequilibrium might explain the correlated functional status among segregating V segments, but an unknown experimental factor could not be excluded. In a later genetic analysis, fewer N-insertions in productive TCRs were reported among donors in an Asian-associated ancestry cluster than the roughly 700-donor mean.

Library construction relied on the immunoSEQ multiplex PCR assay. The multiplex PCR relied on a mix of 60 forward primers for TCR Vbeta segments and 13 reverse primers for TCR Jbeta segments. The CDR3 region of rearranged TCR beta genes was amplified from genomic DNA by a multiplex PCR assay. The amplified TCR beta libraries were sequenced on the Illumina HiSeq System as 87-base-pair reads. In the paper's pipeline: In a later analysis, 77 million or so unique TCR beta chains were counted across the roughly 670 repertoires, and roughly 11 million of these chains were shared by at least two donors. A nearest-neighbor algorithm error-corrected the raw reads and collapsed the reads into unique sequences, merging closely related sequences to remove PCR and sequencing errors. CDR3 sequences were aligned to IMGT reference sequences to assign V, D and J gene segments. For a sequence to be retained, a match of at least six nucleotides was required to both a V gene segment and a J gene segment. Rearrangements were called productive when the CDR3 lacked stop codons and stayed in frame with V and J; all others were non-productive. CDR3 was defined according to IMGT convention as the region running from the second conserved V-encoded cysteine to the conserved J-encoded phenylalanine. The earlier analysis of 500 to 750 of the donors excluded any sequence lacking an unambiguous match to a single V gene segment. An earlier analysis of just under 600 of the donors called V segments functional above 56.7% productive rearrangements and segregating when the between-donor standard deviation exceeded 5%. A statistical classification framework was built to diagnose cytomegalovirus status from the catalog of TCR beta chain sequences. A later analysis assigned V and J genes by comparing TCR nucleotide sequences with IMGT/GENE-DB human TR gene sequences. A later analysis assigned CDR3 sequences and most-parsimonious VDJ recombination scenarios with the TCRdist pipeline. A later analysis defined each TCR beta chain by its CDR3 amino acid sequence plus V-gene family, and excluded reads lacking a unique V-gene family. A later analysis removed 550 to 650 highly shared, low-generation-probability nucleotide sequences to deal with suspected cross-contamination and a sequencing artifact. In a later analysis, a clonal expansion index for each public chain was calculated from normalized within-repertoire ranks of inferred template counts. In a later analysis, generation probabilities were computed with a VDJ recombination model fitted to out-of-frame rearrangements, and the resulting probabilities were checked against IGoR. A later analysis scored TCR-TCR, TCR-HLA and TCR-CMV co-occurrence with hypergeometric tests, applying a repertoire-size bias correction to TCR pairs. False discovery rates were estimated in a later analysis by permuting HLA or CMV assignments 20 times. A later analysis grouped co-occurring TCRs with DBSCAN, adding TCRdist sequence similarity when clustering within HLA-allele-positive subsets. Repertoires with fewer than 30,000 or more than 120,000 public chains were left out of co-occurrence clustering, as were four to six repertoires with anomalous nucleotide sharing. TCRdb obtained this table from immuneACCESS and retained in-frame rearrangements with V and J assigned. These tables miss some clones; where compared with another copy, unresolved V genes account for less than half of the shortfall, and the remainder is unexplained. The V and J calls and the clone size are those of that table, but D and trimming were determined from the DNA. The table for this sample lists fewer than 150,000 clones; roughly three quarters of them were counted only once. Nearly 5% of the sample lies in the top ten.

In total, about 650 healthy bone marrow donors made up the cohort. At the time of sampling, every cohort member was nominally healthy, though immune exposures that went unrecorded were likely present. The donor tested CMV seronegative, placing the donor among the roughly 340 seronegative members of the cohort. Every donor gave a peripheral blood sample, and the peripheral blood mononuclear cells from that sample were used for TCR beta sequencing. The Qiagen DNeasy Blood Extraction Kit was used to extract genomic DNA from the blood cell samples. From its cysteine to its phenylalanine, the CDR3 spans 14 amino acids. The entry retains the CDR3 DNA only, 42 bases that are in frame from base 1. Trimming takes 6 bases from V and 5 bases from J, and the germline ends sit 15 bases apart. Based on the germline V gene, the CDR1 and CDR2 sequences are SGHRS and YFSETQ. Of note for this clone: Its antigen has not been determined. Base qualities are not recorded, but no much larger clone differs from it by a single base.

The TCR was taken from a woman between 50 and 59 years old in good health and CMV-seronegative. Sequenced input: PBMCs. The chain couples TRBV5-1 to TRBJ2-1; a tentative D call is TRBD1 (5 bases match). The CDR3 region reads CASNWLQGDNEQFF. Read as DNA, the sequence is TGCGCCAGCAACTGGCTTCAGGGCGACAATGAGCAGTTCTTC.